This record concerns one TCR beta chain sequence. The antigen is unknown. Per TCR library, about 3.5 ug of total RNA was used. TCRdb re-called the 5' RACE reads and gives one entry per CDR3 protein, without DNA. The repertoire table contains 150,000 to 200,000 distinct CDR3 sequences. This sample stems from a study of monozygotic twins with inflammatory bowel disease. Germline assignment: CDR1 DFQATT and CDR2 SNEGSKA (reference sequence). This CDR3 contains 19 residues. Study-wide results and limits: No distinction between different T cell subtypes was possible. Healthy co-twins exceeded IBD patients in TCRbeta diversity as measured by inverse Simpson.

The J gene is TRBJ1-2, the V gene TRBV20-1; TCRdb's D gene call, TRBD1, goes unchecked for lack of DNA. This receptor was identified in a human donor with ulcerative colitis or Crohn's disease, or a healthy co-twin of an affected twin (not recorded which). Source material: blood. CDR3 region: CSARDRVGGQFISNYGYTF.